The entry below gives a single T cell receptor (beta chain) sequence along with its context. Its antigen is currently unknown. The CDR3 length is 15 residues. Per germline, CDR1 SGHAT and CDR2 FQNNGV. The libraries of TRB cDNA were constructed through 5' RACE using UMI labels. No DNA is given; TCRdb re-called the 5' RACE reads and lists each CDR3 protein once. The table for this sample gives some 120,000 distinct CDR3 sequences. These data originate in a study of CXCR3-negative and CXCR3-positive naive CD8 T cells. Overall study results and limits: Naive cells that were CXCR3-positive had more hydrophobic TRB CDR3s (compared with CXCR3-negative naive cells).

Investigators sorted each CD8+ T cell subset in triplicate, taking around 290,000 cells each time. The sample comprised naive CXCR3+ CD8+ T cells from blood. Indicated subset: CD45RO-CCR7+CD27+CD95- naive CD8+ T cells expressing CXCR3 (TNR3+). The J gene is TRBJ2-1, the V gene TRBV11-2; TCRdb designates TRBD2, a call that cannot be tested without DNA. The TCR originated in a human donor in good health. Some clones in this sample may be carry-over from other donors' samples. CDR3 sequence reads: CASSIGLASGNEQFF.